The T cell receptor (beta chain) described here comes from a study of radiotherapy plus CTLA-4 blockade in lung cancer. Findings and limits, study-wide: Radiotherapy was combined with ipilimumab, and tumor-derived TCR clones then expanded in blood. Dynamics of early blood T cell clones, together with interferon-beta, were reportedly the best predictors of response.

Those with chemo-refractory metastatic non-small-cell lung cancer were treated with focal radiation combined with CTLA-4 blockade using ipilimumab. This CDR3 is built from 17 residues. The germline CDR1 and CDR2 sequences are SGHNT and YENEEA. The junction had 16 bases not matched to a gene; V was cut back by 5 bases and J by 8 bases. To note about this clone: Its antigen remains unidentified.

Libraries were prepared by immunoSEQ multiplex PCR; TCRdb keeps only in-frame clonotypes and omits some of them. The sample gives 40,000 or so clones, approximately 68% of which show up once; around 8.9% is in the top ten. The sequence derives from a human donor with non-small cell lung cancer who had stable disease on radiotherapy plus ipilimumab. The V and J genes are TRBV11-3 and TRBJ2-1; 9 positions agree with TRBD2. The material was peripheral blood, obtained from a patient treated with radiotherapy plus ipilimumab. The CDR3 sequence: CASSPRRLAEVIHEQFF. As DNA, the CDR3 is TGTGCCAGCAGCCCAAGGAGACTAGCGGAGGTGATCCATGAGCAGTTCTTC.